These 4 T cell receptor beta chains share one sample of origin, sequenced in a study of blood T cell repertoires in COVID-19. Profiled with immunoSEQ multiplex PCR; TCRdb holds only in-frame clones, not every one. The table includes roughly 120,000 clones, about 92% detected once. The material sequenced was peripheral blood. These receptors were obtained from a middle-aged man with active COVID-19.

This clone was recorded a few times. This sequence joins TRBV5-1 and TRBJ2-1; TRBD2 matches at 10 bases. The germline gives CDR1 SGHRS, CDR2 YFSETQ. The CDR3 runs to 15 residues. Trimming cost V 5 bases and J 5 bases; bases outside gene matches: 7. CDR3 in amino acids: CASSYSGGNNNEQFF. For the CDR3, the DNA is TGCGCCAGCAGTTATAGCGGGGGGAATAACAATGAGCAGTTCTTC.

The chain joins TRBV7-6 to TRBJ2-5; D gene uncertain. V was cut by 6 bases and J by 1 base, with 15 bases left in between. CDR1 is SGHVS and CDR2 is FNYEAQ in the germline V gene. The CDR3 is 15 amino acids. DNA for the CDR3: TGTGCCAGCAGGTCTTTCCGAGACACCCAAGAGACCCAGTACTTC. Translation gives CASRSFRDTQETQYF.

The chain joins TRBV7-9 to TRBJ2-1; D is possibly TRBD1 (6 bases). CDR3 length equals 16 residues. Germline V gene sequence: CDR1 SEHNR, CDR2 FQNEAQ (reference sequence). Trimming pared 5 bases from V and 8 bases from J, leaving 22 bases between. The CDR3 loop reads CASSHGQSLMKDEQFF. DNA of the CDR3: TGTGCCAGCAGCCACGGACAGAGTCTAATGAAAGATGAGCAGTTCTTC. Together with reference TRBV7-9 and TRBJ2-1, the CDR3 gives the full variable domain: DTGVSQNPRHKITKRGQNVTFRCDPISEHNRLYWYRQTLGQGPEFLTYFQNEAQLEKSRLLSDRFSAERPKGSFSTLEIQRTEQGDSAMYLCASSHGQSLMKDEQFFGPGTRLTVL.

V is TRBV6-5 and J is TRBJ2-3, with D perhaps TRBD2 (6 bases). This CDR3 comprises 14 residues. Trimming took off 4 bases at V and 2 bases at J, with 10 bases between the two ends. CDR1 is MNHEY, CDR2 SVGAGI, per germline. The CDR3 DNA is TGTGCCAGCAGTTTAACTAGCTTCACAGATACGCAGTATTTT. Amino acids: CASSLTSFTDTQYF.